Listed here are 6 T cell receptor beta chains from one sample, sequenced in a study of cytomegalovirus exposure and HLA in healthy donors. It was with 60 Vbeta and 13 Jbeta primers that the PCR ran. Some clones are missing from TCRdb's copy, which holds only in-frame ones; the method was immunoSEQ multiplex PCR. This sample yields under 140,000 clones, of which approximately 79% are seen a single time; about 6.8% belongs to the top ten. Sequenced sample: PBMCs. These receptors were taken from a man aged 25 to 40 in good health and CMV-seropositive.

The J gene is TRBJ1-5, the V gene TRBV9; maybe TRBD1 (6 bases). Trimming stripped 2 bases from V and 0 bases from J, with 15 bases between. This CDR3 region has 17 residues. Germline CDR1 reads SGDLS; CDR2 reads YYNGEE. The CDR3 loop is CASSVLLDRNSNQPQHF. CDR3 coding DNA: TGTGCCAGCAGCGTCCTCTTAGACAGGAATAGCAATCAGCCCCAGCATTTT.

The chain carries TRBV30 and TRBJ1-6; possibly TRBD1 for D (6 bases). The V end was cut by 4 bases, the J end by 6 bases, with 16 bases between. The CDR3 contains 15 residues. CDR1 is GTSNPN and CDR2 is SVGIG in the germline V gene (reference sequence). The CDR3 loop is CAWTYKTGVNSPLHF. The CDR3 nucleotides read TGTGCCTGGACCTACAAGACAGGAGTTAATTCACCCCTCCACTTT. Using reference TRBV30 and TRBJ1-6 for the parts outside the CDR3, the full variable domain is SQTIHQWPATLVQPVGSPLSLECTVEGTSNPNLYWYRQAAGRGLQLLFYSVGIGQISSEVPQNLSASRPQDRQFILSSKKLLLSDSGFYLCAWTYKTGVNSPLHFGNGTRLTVT.

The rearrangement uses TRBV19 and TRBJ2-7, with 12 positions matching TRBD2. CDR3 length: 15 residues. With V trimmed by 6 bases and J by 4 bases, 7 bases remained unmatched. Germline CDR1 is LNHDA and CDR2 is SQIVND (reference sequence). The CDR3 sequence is CASSSLAGGQYEQYF. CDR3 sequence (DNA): TGTGCCAGTAGCAGTCTAGCGGGGGGGCAATACGAGCAGTACTTC.

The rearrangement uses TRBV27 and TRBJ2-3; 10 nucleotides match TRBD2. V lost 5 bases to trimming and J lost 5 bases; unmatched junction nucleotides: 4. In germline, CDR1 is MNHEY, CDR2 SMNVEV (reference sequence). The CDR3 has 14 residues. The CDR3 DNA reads TGTGCCAGCAGTCCGGGACTAGCGAAAGATACGCAGTATTTT. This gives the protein CASSPGLAKDTQYF.

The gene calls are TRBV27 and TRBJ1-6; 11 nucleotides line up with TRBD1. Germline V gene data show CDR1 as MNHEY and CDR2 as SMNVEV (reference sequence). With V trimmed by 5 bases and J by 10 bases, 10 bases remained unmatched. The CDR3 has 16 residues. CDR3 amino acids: CASSLSGTGGRSPLHF. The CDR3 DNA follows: TGTGCCAGCAGTCTCTCCGGGACAGGGGGTCGCTCACCCCTCCACTTT.

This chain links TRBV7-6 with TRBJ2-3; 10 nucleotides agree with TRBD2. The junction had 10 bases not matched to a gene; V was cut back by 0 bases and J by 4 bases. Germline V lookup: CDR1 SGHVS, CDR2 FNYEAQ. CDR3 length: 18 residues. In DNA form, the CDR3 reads TGTGCCAGCAGCTTAGCGCTAAGAGCGGGGGGGCCTTCAGATACGCAGTATTTT. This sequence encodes CASSLALRAGGPSDTQYF. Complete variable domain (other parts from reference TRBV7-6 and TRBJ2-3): GAGVSQSPRYKVTKRGQDVALRCDPISGHVSLYWYRQALGQGPEFLTYFNYEAQQDKSGLPNDRFSAERPEGSISTLTIQRTEQRDSAMYRCASSLALRAGGPSDTQYFGPGTRLTVL.